Sequencing of this T cell receptor beta chain was carried out in a study of human T cells and chemical hapten exposure. Notes on the study in general: Because they had alopecia, donors may respond immunologically unlike healthy people. Following DPC sensitization, TCRs present above 1 in 1000 frequency showed no change.

It was the library that attached unique molecular identifiers to individual cDNA molecules. MiXCR was run by TCRdb on the RACE reads, yielding one entry per CDR3 protein. The repertoire includes under 450,000 distinct CDR3 sequences, approximately 4.4% of them detected once, and approximately 2.1% sits in the top ten. Described time point: patch test 1, 2 weeks after DPC sensitization. Stated treatment: therapeutic diphenylcyclopropenone sensitization with weekly scalp DPC. Blood collection took place prior to placing each patch test. CDR3 size: 13 residues. With 2 bases removed from V and 9 bases from J, the gap between germline ends came to 13 bases. In this sample, this clonotype turned up many times. Its antigen remains unidentified.

The sequence was obtained from a woman aged 45-65 years with alopecia areata. Some clones in this sample may be carry-over from other donors' samples. The input for sequencing was whole blood, taken in connection with sensitization to the hapten diphenylcyclopropenone (DPC). This chain connects TRBV12-3 or TRBV12-4 to TRBJ2-5, with D perhaps TRBD2 (5 bases). The CDR3 protein is CASSLSFTRAQYF. CDR3 sequence (DNA): TGTGCCAGCAGTTTAAGTTTTACGAGGGCCCAGTACTTC.